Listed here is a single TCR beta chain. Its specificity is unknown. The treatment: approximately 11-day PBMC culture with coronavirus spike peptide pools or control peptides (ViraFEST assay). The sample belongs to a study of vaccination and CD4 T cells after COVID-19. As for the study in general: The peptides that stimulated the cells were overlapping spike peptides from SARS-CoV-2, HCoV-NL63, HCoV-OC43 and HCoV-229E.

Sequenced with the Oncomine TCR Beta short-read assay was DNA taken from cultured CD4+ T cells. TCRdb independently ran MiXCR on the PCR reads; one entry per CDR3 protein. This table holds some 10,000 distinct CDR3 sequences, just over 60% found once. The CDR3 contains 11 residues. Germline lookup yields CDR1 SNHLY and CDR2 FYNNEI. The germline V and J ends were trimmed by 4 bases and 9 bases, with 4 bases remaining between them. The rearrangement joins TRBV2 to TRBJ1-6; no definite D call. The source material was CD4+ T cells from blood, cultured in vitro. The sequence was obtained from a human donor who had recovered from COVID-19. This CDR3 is CASSGISPLHF. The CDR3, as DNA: TGTGCCAGCAGTGGAATTTCACCCCTCCACTTT.